This paragraph covers one T cell receptor beta chain sequence. In the original processing: It was from reference gene primer amplification that nucleated cell counts were estimated. Using immunoSEQ multiplex PCR, the repertoire was profiled, and TCRdb retains in-frame clones only, with some absent. The V and J calls and clone size were taken over from that table, and D and trimming were inferred from the DNA. The sample lists fewer than 250,000 clones, 83% occurring once. These data belong to a study of blood T cell repertoires in COVID-19. Overall study: The origin of the acute and convalescent COVID-19 samples was the United States, Italy and Spain. PBMCs, B-cell-depleted T cells, or T cells provided the cDNA or gDNA that made up the material.

Material for sequencing was peripheral blood. The sequence came from a woman in her 40s with active or convalescent COVID-19.

The CDR3 region is CASRRAGGFHQETQYF. The CDR3 region has the DNA TGTGCCAGTAGGAGGGCGGGAGGTTTCCATCAAGAGACCCAGTACTTC. J is TRBJ2-5 and V is TRBV19; 8 positions match TRBD2. Germline-derived CDR1 and CDR2 are LNHDA and SQIVND (reference sequence). Trimming cost V 6 bases and J 2 bases; bases outside gene matches: 11. The CDR3 consists of 16 residues.